This T cell receptor (beta chain) was retrieved from a study of T cell changes during pregnancy in multiple sclerosis. Using immunoSEQ multiplex PCR, the repertoire was profiled, and TCRdb retains in-frame clones only, with some absent. The table records approximately 70,000 clones, 80% to 95% of them present only once. V gave up 6 bases and J gave up 3 bases, with 13 bases separating them. Germline V gives CDR1 MNHEY, CDR2 SVGAGI. This CDR3 region has 14 residues. This specimen was peripheral blood, taken in the second trimester of pregnancy. This sequence was found in a female donor with multiple sclerosis, enrolled in a pregnancy study. V gene TRBV6-5 combines with J gene TRBJ2-3; no firm D call. The CDR3 DNA sequence: TGTGCCAGCAGACCCACTCTAGGTACAGATACGCAGTATTTT. It encodes CASRPTLGTDTQYF.